This T cell receptor (beta chain) comes out of a study of T cell repertoires in cytomegalovirus infection. Overall study: Carrying CMV and the relevant HLA type showed in public TCR beta signatures.

After removal of 5 bases from V and 7 bases from J, the junction contained 10 bases not matched to a gene. The CDR3 totals 14 residues. The germline CDR1 and CDR2 sequences are DFQATT and SNEGSKA (reference sequence). TCRdb reanalysed the reads using MiXCR and keeps one entry per CDR3 protein. Altogether about 130,000 distinct CDR3 sequences are present, almost 9% being singletons, with the ten largest covering 10%. This receptor was identified in a human donor in good health (CMV status not recorded). Some clones in this sample may be carry-over from other donors' samples. The chain employs TRBV20-1 and TRBJ2-7; 11 nucleotides line up with TRBD2. Material for sequencing was PBMCs. The CDR3, as DNA: TGCAGTGCTTCCCGGACTAGCGGGTCCGGGGAGCAGTACTTC. Protein: CSASRTSGSGEQYF.